The 3 T cell receptor beta chains listed next were all sequenced from one sample in a study of tissue T cells after allogeneic stem cell transplantation (dated by TCRdb to between 2021 and 2024). Explained via the paper, the time point label denotes: mouse harvest day 14 after allogeneic transplant. Each mouse graft, delivered by tail vein injection, combined 10^6 splenic CD5+ T cells with 10^7 T-cell-depleted bone marrow cells. The receptor library was made with the immunoSEQ multiplex PCR assay. TCRdb carries this immuneACCESS record with in-frame sequences only. Its versions omit some clonotypes, under half of them owing to an unresolved V gene in the studies checked, with the rest unexplained. The sample table holds more than 2,500 clones, of which 35% to 50% were seen once. The biggest ten clones account for roughly 31% of the sample. Sequencing was carried out using lymph node tissue. These receptors came from a female BALB/c mouse given C57BL/6 T cells with graft-versus-host disease after an allogeneic hematopoietic cell transplant.

In regard to this clone: Germline and genes here are mouse. The sequence runs out 1 residue before the end of the CDR3; the remainder is reconstructed from the germline J gene. This chain uses TRBV13-3 with TRBJ2-1; 11 nucleotides match TRBD2. Germline V gene lookup returns CDR1 NNHDY and CDR2 SYVADS. V shed 5 bases and J 7 bases; nucleotides not matched to a gene: 5. The CDR3 loop spans 14 amino acids. The DNA read from the CDR3 is TGTGCCAGCAGCCCTGACTGGGGGGGGGCTGAGCAGTTC. As protein: CASSPDWGGAEQF. The whole CDR3 region reads CASSPDWGGAEQFF.

This clone rates as medium-sized. Any gene name here is a mouse gene name. The CDR3 sequence is CSSSWDRGAETLYF. The CDR3 bases that were read are TGCTCCAGCAGTTGGGACAGGGGGGCAGAAACGCTGTAT. This sequence joins TRBV23 and TRBJ2-3; the table's D call of TRBD1 was not tested on the DNA. The read gets to within 1 residue of the CDR3 end, and the germline J gene fills in the rest. CDR3 length: 14 amino acids. Germline values: CDR1 KGHTA, CDR2 FQNQQP.

With respect to this clone: Gene names denote mouse genes. The read halts 1 residue ahead of the CDR3 end, with the missing end drawn from the germline J gene. The gene calls are TRBV19 and TRBJ2-5, with no clear D. Germline lookup yields CDR1 FNHDT and CDR2 SITEND (reference sequence). Trimming stripped 3 bases from V and 2 bases from J, with 7 bases between. The CDR3 sequence is 13 residues long. The CDR3 region is CASSTRGQDTQYF. The covered CDR3 bases are TGTGCCAGCAGTACCCGGGGCCAAGACACCCAGTAC. The full variable domain, its missing parts supplied by reference TRBV19 and TRBJ2-5, is GGIITQTPKFLIGQEGQKLTLKCQQNFNHDTMYWYRQDSGKGLRLIYYSITENDLQKGDLSEGYDASREKKSSFSLTVTSAQKNEMAVFLCASSTRGQDTQYFGPGTRLLVL.